This passage covers 8 T cell receptor beta chains from one sample sequenced in a study of blood T cell repertoires in COVID-19. The method was immunoSEQ multiplex PCR; TCRdb's version includes in-frame clones alone and lacks a portion of them. The sample contains approximately 280,000 clones, 70% to 90% of which appear only once. Sequencing used peripheral blood. Every receptor here comes from a woman between 65 and 79 years old with acute or convalescent COVID-19.

The V gene is TRBV7-2, the J gene TRBJ2-7, with D possibly TRBD1 on 5 matching bases. This CDR3 is built from 12 residues. Germline V CDR1 and CDR2: SGHTA, FQGNSA. V lost 5 bases to trimming and J lost 3 bases, with 8 bases between them. CDR3 sequence reads: CASSLDNYEQYF. The CDR3 DNA reads as TGTGCCAGCAGCCTGGACAACTACGAGCAGTACTTC.

The chain combines TRBV7-3 with TRBJ1-1; D is unclear. The V end lost 3 bases, the J end lost 4 bases, and 9 bases lay between the germline ends. Germline CDR1 and CDR2: SGHTA and FQGTGA. The CDR3 length is 13 residues. The CDR3 spells CASSFGESTEAFF. The CDR3 DNA follows: TGTGCCAGCAGCTTCGGGGAAAGCACTGAAGCTTTCTTT.

As DNA, the CDR3 is TGTGCCAGCAGCCAAGATGGGTCGTACACTGCGGGAGATACGCAGTATTTT. Protein sequence: CASSQDGSYTAGDTQYF. The V call is TRBV3-1 (or the pseudogene TRBV3-2), the J call TRBJ2-3; D might be TRBD2 (5 bases). This CDR3 contains 17 residues. Germline V gene lookup returns CDR1 LGHDT and CDR2 YNNKEL (reference sequence). V lost 0 bases and J lost 5, with 18 bases in between.

CDR3 sequence (DNA): TGTGCCAGCAGCCCTAGAGGTCCAGGGATGCAATCACCCCTCCACTTT. It is translated as CASSPRGPGMQSPLHF. The chain joins TRBV3-1 (or the pseudogene TRBV3-2) to TRBJ1-6; D perhaps matches TRBD1 (5 bases). Germline-derived CDR1 and CDR2 are LGHDT and YNNKEL (reference sequence). The length of the CDR3 is 16 residues. The V and J ends lost 4 bases and 10 bases respectively, with 20 bases between them.

This clone was picked up one time. The V call is TRBV21-1, the J call TRBJ1-5; the D segment call TRBD1 is taken from the table without a DNA check. TRBV21-1 is tagged as a pseudogene. The CDR3 is made up of 15 amino acids. The CDR3 sequence is CASSKGQGKNQPQHF. As DNA, the CDR3 is TGTGCCAGCAGCAAAGGGCAGGGGAAGAATCAGCCCCAGCATTTT.

V is TRBV7-9 and J is TRBJ2-2; the D gene is possibly TRBD1 (6 bases). This CDR3 is 15 amino acids long. The ends were cut back, 6 bases at V and 0 bases at J, with 11 bases in the middle. Germline V CDR1 and CDR2: SEHNR, FQNEAQ (reference sequence). CDR3 sequence reads: CASRWDTANTGELFF. CDR3 sequence (DNA): TGTGCCAGCAGATGGGACACCGCGAACACCGGGGAGCTGTTTTTT. Full variable domain (missing parts from reference TRBV7-9 and TRBJ2-2): DTGVSQNPRHKITKRGQNVTFRCDPISEHNRLYWYRQTLGQGPEFLTYFQNEAQLEKSRLLSDRFSAERPKGSFSTLEIQRTEQGDSAMYLCASRWDTANTGELFFGEGSRLTVL.

V usage is TRBV21-1 and J usage is TRBJ2-5; the table calls TRBD2, which could not be checked here. TRBV21-1 is tagged as a pseudogene. This CDR3 contains 15 residues. CDR3 in amino acids: CASSNPDWEGETQYF. CDR3 in DNA: TGTGCCAGCAGCAACCCGGACTGGGAGGGAGAGACCCAGTACTTC.

The CDR3 sequence: CASSLDYEAFF. Here the CDR3 DNA reads TGTGCCAGCAGCTTAGACTATGAAGCTTTCTTT. The J gene is TRBJ1-1, the V gene TRBV7-8; the D is unclear. The CDR3 sequence is 11 residues long. The V and J ends lost 1 base and 7 bases respectively, with 4 bases between them. Per germline, CDR1 SGHVS and CDR2 FQNEAQ.